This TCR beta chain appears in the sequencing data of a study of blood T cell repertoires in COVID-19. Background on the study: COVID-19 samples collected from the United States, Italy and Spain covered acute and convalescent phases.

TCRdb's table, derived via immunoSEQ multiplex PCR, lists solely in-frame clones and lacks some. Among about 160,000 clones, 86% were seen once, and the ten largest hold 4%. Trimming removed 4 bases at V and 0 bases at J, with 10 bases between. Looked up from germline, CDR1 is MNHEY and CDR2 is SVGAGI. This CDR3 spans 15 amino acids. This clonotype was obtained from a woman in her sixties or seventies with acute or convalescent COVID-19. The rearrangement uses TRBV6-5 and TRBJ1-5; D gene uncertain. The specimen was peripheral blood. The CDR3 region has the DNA TGTGCCAGCAGTTTGGGCGCTTATAGCAATCAGCCCCAGCATTTT. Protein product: CASSLGAYSNQPQHF.